The sequence of this TCR beta chain was determined in a study of cytomegalovirus exposure and HLA in healthy donors. Findings and caveats of the study: The study labeled fewer than 200 TCR beta chains cytomegalovirus-associated. A later analysis found first-cohort TCR clusters tended to co-occur in the 90 to 150 validation repertoires.

As regards this clone: Its antigen is not known.

This table comes from immunoSEQ multiplex PCR, and its TCRdb copy is limited to in-frame clones, with some not included. Of 60,000 to 80,000 clones listed, roughly 80% are singletons. Sequenced material: PBMCs. The receptor comes from a man between 25 and 39 years old in good health and CMV-seronegative.

The CDR3 DNA reads TGCGCCAGCAAAGAAACAGGGGTTAATGAGCAGTTCTTC. Translating gives CASKETGVNEQFF. This sequence joins TRBV5-1 and TRBJ2-1; 7 positions match TRBD1. V shed 6 bases, J shed 7 bases, and the junction held 7 bases outside the gene matches. CDR3 length: 13 amino acids. In germline, CDR1 is SGHRS, CDR2 YFSETQ.